This T cell receptor beta chain was found in a study of CD8+ T cells in alopecia areata. Regarding the study as a whole: Besides other cells, scalp samples also yield sequences of resident alphabeta T cells from normal skin.

As the sequencing template, cDNA was produced by extracting RNA and reverse transcribing it. Only in-frame clones appear in the TCRdb table, and some are missing; sequencing was by immunoSEQ multiplex PCR. The sample lists 150,000 to 200,000 clones, about 61% occurring once. Regarding treatment: oral pan-JAK inhibitor, 5-10 mg twice daily. The CDR3 totals 13 residues. The germline gives CDR1 GTSNPN, CDR2 SVGIG (reference sequence). V was trimmed by 0 bases and J by 3 bases, leaving 8 bases between them. A note on this clone: What it binds is not known.

The TCR was taken from a human donor with alopecia areata. Sequences were derived from CD4+ T cells sorted from blood, sampled at roughly week 55, from a patient treated with tofacitinib. This rearrangement joins TRBV30 to TRBJ1-1; D unresolved. The CDR3 nucleotides are TGTGCCTGGAGTGTCATTAGGGACACTGAAGCTTTCTTT. As protein: CAWSVIRDTEAFF.